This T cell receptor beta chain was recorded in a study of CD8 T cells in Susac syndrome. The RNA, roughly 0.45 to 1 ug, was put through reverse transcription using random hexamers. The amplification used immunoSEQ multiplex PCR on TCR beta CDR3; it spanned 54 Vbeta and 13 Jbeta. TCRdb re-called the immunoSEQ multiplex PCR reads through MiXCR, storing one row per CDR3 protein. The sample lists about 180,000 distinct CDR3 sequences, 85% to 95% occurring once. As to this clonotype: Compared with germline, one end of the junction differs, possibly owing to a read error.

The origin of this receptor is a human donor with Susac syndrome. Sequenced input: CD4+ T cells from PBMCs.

The CDR3 bases are TGTGCCAGCAGTGAAGCGGTGGAGGTAGCGGGCTTGGACTTC. Its translation: CASSEAVEVAGLDF. The chain employs TRBV2 and TRBJ2-7; 7 bases are shared with TRBD2. Germline CDR1 is SNHLY and CDR2 is FYNNEI. The CDR3 has 14 amino acids.